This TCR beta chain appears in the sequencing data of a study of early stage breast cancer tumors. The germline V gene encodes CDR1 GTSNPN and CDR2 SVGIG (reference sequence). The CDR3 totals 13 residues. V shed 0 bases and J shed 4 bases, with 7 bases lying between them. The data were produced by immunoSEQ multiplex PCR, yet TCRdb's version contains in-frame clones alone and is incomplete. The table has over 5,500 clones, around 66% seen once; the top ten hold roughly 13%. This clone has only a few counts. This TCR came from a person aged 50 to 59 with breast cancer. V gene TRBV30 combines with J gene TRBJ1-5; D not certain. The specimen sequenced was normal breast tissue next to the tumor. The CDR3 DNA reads TGTGCCTGGAGTGTCTCTGGGAATCAGCCCCAGCATTTT. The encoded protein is CAWSVSGNQPQHF.